The present entry profiles one T cell receptor (beta chain) with its context. Its antigen target is currently unknown. No qualities accompany the bases; no much larger clone lies one base away. The sample comes from a study of T cell repertoires in cytomegalovirus infection (dated by TCRdb to about 2019). Broadly, across the study: Peptide stimulations targeted recently identified HLA-C-restricted CMV epitopes, whose presentation resists viral immunomodulation, together with well-studied HLA-B-restricted epitopes. The HLA type of each donor mattered for the analysis, because public TCR beta signatures pointed to carriage of CMV infection along with the matching HLA type.

The sample's treatment or condition label, in plain terms: in vitro stimulation with specific CMV peptide epitopes to enrich CMV-specific T cells. V and J are truncated by 1 base and 4 bases respectively, leaving an intervening sequence of 11 bases. The CDR3 contains 14 residues, cysteine and phenylalanine counted. CDR3 DNA is the only sequence kept; it has 42 bases, read in frame from the first base. What the research found in general, with its limitations: In both this cohort and an independent roughly 330-donor cohort, the cumulative frequency of public TCR beta family members distinguished carriers of CMV infection plus the relevant HLA type. The ex vivo response was dominated by HLA-C-restricted CMV-specific TCR beta clonotypes, and the single most frequent clonotype in two of eight donors was supplied by these HLA-C-restricted clonotypes.

The instrument was an Illumina HiSeq 1500. The public sequencing data were trimmed at Q25 with fastp and processed into clonotypes with MiXCR by TCRdb, which kept only in-frame beta chains. Here each entry gathers all rows of one CDR3 protein and keeps the most common genes and DNA. Present in this sample are under 850,000 distinct CDR3 sequences, about 33% of which were seen just once. In total, the top ten clones hold about 18% of the sample. Recombination connected TRBV12-3 or TRBV12-4 to TRBJ2-7; the D call is tentative, TRBD1 or TRBD2, as each matches 5 bases. The sequence was obtained from a human donor in good health (CMV status not recorded). Some clones in this sample may be carry-over from other donors' samples. The sequencing used cultured PBMCs, collected from culture after CMV antigen stimulation. The nucleotide sequence is given as TGTGCCAGCAGTTTAGAGCCAGGGAGATACGAGCAGTACTTC. It encodes CASSLEPGRYEQYF.